A selection of T cell receptor beta chains follows, all from one sample in a study of control samples from healthy donors and cancer patients. The protocol was immunoSEQ multiplex PCR, while the TCRdb copy is restricted to in-frame clones and leaves out a portion. The table includes about 41,000 clones, about 94% detected once. Input material: blood. These receptors all come from a man between 60 and 75 years old in good health. The CDR3 runs from the conserved cysteine through the conserved F or W. D genes are given only for firm matches. Clone sizes are given selectively: once, few, many, or a class where the clone is expanded.

CDR3 DNA: TGTGCCATCAGTGACCCAGGCAATGAGCAGTTCTTC
CDR3 protein: CAISDPGNEQFF
D gene: NA
J gene: TRBJ2-1
clone size: NA
V gene: TRBV10-3

CDR3 DNA: TGTGCCAGCAGCTTTGGACGGACAGGGCATGAGCAGTACTTC
CDR3 protein: CASSFGRTGHEQYF
D gene: TRBD1
J gene: TRBJ2-7
clone size: NA
V gene: TRBV11-3

CDR3 DNA: TGTGCCAGCAGTTTAGGGACTAGCGGGACAATTGGGCAGTTCTTC
CDR3 protein: CASSLGTSGTIGQFF
D gene: TRBD2
J gene: TRBJ2-1
clone size: NA
V gene: TRBV6-6

CDR3 DNA: TGTGCCAGCAGCGGGGGGGACCGTAGCACAGATACGCAGTATTTT
CDR3 protein: CASSGGDRSTDTQYF
D gene: NA
J gene: TRBJ2-3
clone size: NA
V gene: TRBV9

CDR3 DNA: TGTGCCAGCAGTCAACCTACCGGGACAGGAAGTAATTCACCCCTCCACTTT
CDR3 protein: CASSQPTGTGSNSPLHF
D gene: TRBD1
J gene: TRBJ1-6
clone size: once
V gene: TRBV6-2/TRBV6-3

CDR3 DNA: TGTGCCAGCAGCTCGGGAGGGGGGGACACCGGGGAGCTGTTTTTT
CDR3 protein: CASSSGGGDTGELFF
D gene: TRBD2
J gene: TRBJ2-2
clone size: NA
V gene: TRBV7-9

CDR3 DNA: TGTGCCTGGAGTGTACTAGCGGGAAGGTATGAGCAGTTCTTC
CDR3 protein: CAWSVLAGRYEQFF
D gene: TRBD2
J gene: TRBJ2-1
clone size: NA
V gene: TRBV30

CDR3 DNA: TGTGCCAGCACCCGCCGGGACAGGAACACTGAAGCTTTCTTT
CDR3 protein: CASTRRDRNTEAFF
D gene: TRBD1
J gene: TRBJ1-1
clone size: NA
V gene: TRBV5-4

CDR3 DNA: TGTGCCAGTAGTATGGAATGGGGTCGAGACACTGAAGCTTTCTTT
CDR3 protein: CASSMEWGRDTEAFF
D gene: NA
J gene: TRBJ1-1
clone size: NA
V gene: TRBV19

CDR3 DNA: TGTGCCACCAGTGAGGGGGCGTTCGCTAGGGCAGATACGCAGTATTTT
CDR3 protein: CATSEGAFARADTQYF
D gene: NA
J gene: TRBJ2-3
clone size: NA
V gene: TRBV24-1

CDR3 DNA: TGTGCCAGCAGTGTCCAGGGATTCTACGAGCAGTACTTC
CDR3 protein: CASSVQGFYEQYF
D gene: NA
J gene: TRBJ2-7
clone size: NA
V gene: TRBV25-1

CDR3 DNA: TGTGCCTGGAGTCTGGGGACAGGGGATTTCACAGATACGCAGTATTTT
CDR3 protein: CAWSLGTGDFTDTQYF
D gene: TRBD1
J gene: TRBJ2-3
clone size: NA
V gene: TRBV30

CDR3 DNA: TGTGCCAGCTCACCCGGCCCCTATGAGGCCCTCCACTTT
CDR3 protein: CASSPGPYEALHF
D gene: NA
J gene: TRBJ1-6
clone size: NA
V gene: TRBV18

CDR3 DNA: TGCGCCAGCAGCCCCTACGAGACTAGCGAGCGAGAGACCCAGTACTTC
CDR3 protein: CASSPYETSERETQYF
D gene: TRBD2
J gene: TRBJ2-5
clone size: NA
V gene: TRBV4-1

CDR3 DNA: TGTGCCAGCAGTCTTTTGACAGTTCCGAACACTGAAGCTTTCTTT
CDR3 protein: CASSLLTVPNTEAFF
D gene: NA
J gene: TRBJ1-1
clone size: NA
V gene: TRBV28

CDR3 DNA: TGCGCCAGCAGCTCCCGGGGGGGGACGAACACCGGGGAGCTGTTTTTT
CDR3 protein: CASSSRGGTNTGELFF
D gene: TRBD2
J gene: TRBJ2-2
clone size: NA
V gene: TRBV5-1

CDR3 DNA: TGTGCCAGCAGTTGGACAGGGACTGGAAACACCATATATTTT
CDR3 protein: CASSWTGTGNTIYF
D gene: TRBD1
J gene: TRBJ1-3
clone size: NA
V gene: TRBV28

CDR3 DNA: TGCAGCGTTGAGGAGGGTGAGGCTGGGCAGCCCCAGCATTTT
CDR3 protein: CSVEEGEAGQPQHF
D gene: NA
J gene: TRBJ1-5
clone size: NA
V gene: TRBV29-1

CDR3 DNA: TGTGCCAGCAGCTTGTATCAGGCGACAGATACGCAGTATTTT
CDR3 protein: CASSLYQATDTQYF
D gene: NA
J gene: TRBJ2-3
clone size: NA
V gene: TRBV5-6

CDR3 DNA: TGTGCCAGTAGTATTGGTACCGGGACAGTAGGATCTGGCTACACCTTC
CDR3 protein: CASSIGTGTVGSGYTF
D gene: TRBD1
J gene: TRBJ1-2
clone size: NA
V gene: TRBV19

CDR3 DNA: TGTGCCAGCAGTTACTCTGGGGAGAGTGGCTACACCTTC
CDR3 protein: CASSYSGESGYTF
D gene: NA
J gene: TRBJ1-2
clone size: NA
V gene: TRBV6-6

CDR3 DNA: TGTGCCAGCTTAGCGGCAATGAGCACTGAAGCTTTCTTT
CDR3 protein: CASLAAMSTEAFF
D gene: NA
J gene: TRBJ1-1
clone size: NA
V gene: TRBV27

CDR3 DNA: TGTGCCAGCAGCTTACCCCAGGGACAGAACACTGAAGCTTTCTTT
CDR3 protein: CASSLPQGQNTEAFF
D gene: NA
J gene: TRBJ1-1
clone size: NA
V gene: TRBV7-8

CDR3 DNA: TGTGCCAGTAGTATTCGTGGCGGGAGGGCTGAGCAGTTCTTC
CDR3 protein: CASSIRGGRAEQFF
D gene: TRBD2
J gene: TRBJ2-1
clone size: NA
V gene: TRBV19

CDR3 DNA: TGTGCCAGCAGTTCCTACTCCGGACTAGCGGGAGAAGGGATAAGAGAGACCCAGTACTTC
CDR3 protein: CASSSYSGLAGEGIRETQYF
D gene: TRBD2
J gene: TRBJ2-5
clone size: NA
V gene: TRBV27

CDR3 DNA: TGTGCCAGCACCGGAGGAATCGACCGGAACACCGGGGAGCTGTTTTTT
CDR3 protein: CASTGGIDRNTGELFF
D gene: NA
J gene: TRBJ2-2
clone size: NA
V gene: TRBV11-3

CDR3 DNA: TGTGCCAGCACTCGGGAGAACACTGAAGCTTTCTTT
CDR3 protein: CASTRENTEAFF
D gene: NA
J gene: TRBJ1-1
clone size: NA
V gene: TRBV12-3/TRBV12-4

CDR3 DNA: TGTGCCATCAGTCCGACAGGGGGGTACGAGCAGTACTTC
CDR3 protein: CAISPTGGYEQYF
D gene: TRBD1
J gene: TRBJ2-7
clone size: NA
V gene: TRBV10-3

CDR3 DNA: TGTGCCAGCAGCTTTACAGGGGTCAATCAGCCCCAGCATTTT
CDR3 protein: CASSFTGVNQPQHF
D gene: TRBD1
J gene: TRBJ1-5
clone size: once
V gene: TRBV13

CDR3 DNA: TGCGCCAGCAGTGCGGGGACAGCCTACGAGCAGTACTTC
CDR3 protein: CASSAGTAYEQYF
D gene: TRBD1
J gene: TRBJ2-7
clone size: NA
V gene: TRBV10-1

CDR3 DNA: TGTGCCAGTAATCACAGGGGGAAGGGTGGCTACACCTTC
CDR3 protein: CASNHRGKGGYTF
D gene: TRBD1
J gene: TRBJ1-2
clone size: NA
V gene: TRBV19

CDR3 DNA: TGTGCCACCCGGTCCGCAAACTATGGCTACACCTTC
CDR3 protein: CATRSANYGYTF
D gene: NA
J gene: TRBJ1-2
clone size: NA
V gene: TRBV28

CDR3 DNA: TGTGCCAGCAGCCGCTCCGGGTCGGATGAAAAACTGTTTTTT
CDR3 protein: CASSRSGSDEKLFF
D gene: NA
J gene: TRBJ1-4
clone size: NA
V gene: TRBV3-1/TRBV3-2

CDR3 DNA: TGTGCCAGCAGTTCCACTTCCGGGACTATAAACACAGATACGCAGTATTTT
CDR3 protein: CASSSTSGTINTDTQYF
D gene: TRBD2
J gene: TRBJ2-3
clone size: NA
V gene: TRBV7-2

CDR3 DNA: TGTGCCAGCAGTGCAGTCAAAGAGACCCAGTACTTC
CDR3 protein: CASSAVKETQYF
D gene: NA
J gene: TRBJ2-5
clone size: NA
V gene: TRBV2

CDR3 DNA: TGTGCCAGCAGTGAACAGGGCAAGGGTAACTATGGCTACACCTTC
CDR3 protein: CASSEQGKGNYGYTF
D gene: NA
J gene: TRBJ1-2
clone size: NA
V gene: TRBV6-1

CDR3 DNA: TGTGCCAGCAGCCTAGACTTCACAGGGTACGATGAGCAGTTCTTC
CDR3 protein: CASSLDFTGYDEQFF
D gene: NA
J gene: TRBJ2-1
clone size: NA
V gene: TRBV9

CDR3 DNA: TGTGCCACCAGTGATTCGACAAACTATGGCTACACCTTC
CDR3 protein: CATSDSTNYGYTF
D gene: NA
J gene: TRBJ1-2
clone size: NA
V gene: TRBV24-1

CDR3 DNA: TGTGCCAGCTCACCACCGGCGGGAGAAGATACGCAGTATTTT
CDR3 protein: CASSPPAGEDTQYF
D gene: TRBD2
J gene: TRBJ2-3
clone size: NA
V gene: TRBV18

CDR3 DNA: TGCGCCAGCAGTGATGGGGGGAGTGCAGATACGCAGTATTTT
CDR3 protein: CASSDGGSADTQYF
D gene: NA
J gene: TRBJ2-3
clone size: NA
V gene: TRBV10-1

CDR3 DNA: TGCAGCGTCCGACAGGGGAGCGACGAGCAGTACTTC
CDR3 protein: CSVRQGSDEQYF
D gene: TRBD1
J gene: TRBJ2-7
clone size: once
V gene: TRBV29-1

CDR3 DNA: TGTGCCAGCAGTCAGGGCCCCACCCTCCACTTT
CDR3 protein: CASSQGPTLHF
D gene: NA
J gene: TRBJ1-6
clone size: NA
V gene: TRBV12-3/TRBV12-4

CDR3 DNA: TGTGCCATCAGGGGGACGGGAGAAGGGGTACCCGGGGAGCAGTTCTTC
CDR3 protein: CAIRGTGEGVPGEQFF
D gene: NA
J gene: TRBJ2-1
clone size: NA
V gene: TRBV10-3

CDR3 DNA: TGTGCCAGCAGCCAAGCAATCTGGCAGGACGGGCCAAAAAACATTCAGTACTTC
CDR3 protein: CASSQAIWQDGPKNIQYF
D gene: NA
J gene: TRBJ2-4
clone size: NA
V gene: TRBV14

CDR3 DNA: TGTGCCAGCAGCTGGGGAGGACAGTACTACGAGCAGTACTTC
CDR3 protein: CASSWGGQYYEQYF
D gene: NA
J gene: TRBJ2-7
clone size: NA
V gene: TRBV11-3

CDR3 DNA: TGTGCCAGCAGTGATACCGAGGAGTCCGATAATACGCAGTATTTT
CDR3 protein: CASSDTEESDNTQYF
D gene: NA
J gene: TRBJ2-3
clone size: NA
V gene: TRBV25-1

CDR3 DNA: TGTGCCAGCAGCCCGGACAGGGTGAATTACGAGCAGTACTTC
CDR3 protein: CASSPDRVNYEQYF
D gene: TRBD1
J gene: TRBJ2-7
clone size: medium-sized
V gene: TRBV2